The sequence of this T cell receptor beta chain was determined in a study of shared clonotypes between healthy human individuals. Regarding the study as a whole: Of the naive CD4 clonotypes, roughly 5% were shared across a handful of donors. Researchers sampled only blood; tissue repertoires likely differ.

Remarks on this clone: Its antigen remains unidentified.

The V end was cut by 5 bases, the J end by 15 bases, with 14 bases between. The CDR3 is 11 amino acids. Looked up from germline, CDR1 is SEHNR and CDR2 is FQNEAQ (reference sequence). Only CD45RO-negative cells positively selected for CCR7 counted as naive CD8 cells, so terminally differentiated effector memory CD45RA+ cells were excluded. TCRdb's copy holds only in-frame clones and misses some; the assay was immunoSEQ multiplex PCR. The sample shows about 2.1 million clones, roughly 91% of them seen only once. The chain uses TRBV7-9 and TRBJ2-1; possible D gene TRBD1, 6 bases. The material sequenced was naive CD8+ T cells from PBMCs. The TCR sequence derives from a man aged 18 to 35 in good health. Some clones in this sample may be carry-over from other donors' samples. The CDR3 protein is CASSGRDKWFF. The CDR3 region has the DNA TGTGCCAGCAGCGGCCGGGACAAATGGTTCTTC.